This T cell receptor beta chain was sequenced during a study of healthy donors' naive CD4 and CD8 T cells. The germline gives CDR1 SGHDT, CDR2 YYEEEE. With 0 bases clipped from V and 1 base from J, the junction kept 4 bases outside the gene matches. This CDR3 has 17 residues. A linear amplification protocol produced the TCR libraries from 450 to 500 ng of total RNA. TCRdb re-analysed the reads in MiXCR, keeping a single row per CDR3 protein. The table has approximately 180,000 distinct CDR3 sequences, nearly 75% seen once. The sample comprised naive CD4+ and CD8+ T cells sorted from blood, pooled from several donors. The clonotype comes from a pool of human donors in good health; the sample pools cells from several healthy donors. V and J are TRBV5-6 and TRBJ1-6; 7 bases are a match to TRBD1. For the CDR3, the DNA is TGTGCCAGCAGCTTGGAAGGCAGGGGGTCCTATAATTCACCCCTCCACTTT. Translated, it gives CASSLEGRGSYNSPLHF.